What follows is one T cell receptor (beta chain) and its context. The CDR3 has 13 residues. CDR1 is SQVTM and CDR2 is ANQGSEA in the germline V gene. V lost 2 bases, J lost 0 bases, and 7 bases lay in between. The entry originates in a study of blood T cell repertoires in COVID-19. Study overall: From the United States, Italy and Spain came samples of acute and convalescent COVID-19. PBMCs, B-cell-depleted T cells, or T cells were the source of the cDNA or gDNA that made up the material.

Authors' methods: Amplification of reference gene primers provided the estimated nucleated cell counts. The repertoire was sequenced with immunoSEQ multiplex PCR; TCRdb's copy has only in-frame clones and lacks some. Clonal size and the V and J genes are those of that table, whereas D and trimming came from the DNA. The repertoire holds some 200,000 clones, over 80% seen once, with 6% to 7% in the top ten. What was sequenced was peripheral blood. The receptor's source is a woman between 40 and 50 years old with acute or convalescent COVID-19. This sequence joins TRBV29-1 and TRBJ1-1; no firm D call. The CDR3 reads CSVEMRMNTEAFF. The CDR3 region has the DNA TGCAGCGTTGAAATGAGAATGAACACTGAAGCTTTCTTT. Combining the CDR3 with reference TRBV29-1 and TRBJ1-1 gives the whole variable domain SAVISQKPSRDICQRGTSLTIQCQVDSQVTMMFWYRQQPGQSLTLIATANQGSEATYESGFVIDKFPISRPNLTFSTLTVSNMSPEDSSIYLCSVEMRMNTEAFFGQGTRLTVV.